A single sample is the source of the 15 T cell receptor beta chains below, sequenced in a study of post-analysis software for immune sequencing data. Unique molecular identifiers featured in each of the TCR beta cDNA libraries. MiXCR was run by TCRdb on the PCR reads, yielding one entry per CDR3 protein. The sample includes 430,000 or so distinct CDR3 sequences, less than 40% seen only once; the top ten take approximately 7.6%. Study-wide points: The five TRBV segments detected at higher frequency in patients than in controls included TRBV5-6, TRBV5-1 and TRBV20-1.

These TCRs are of unknown antigen specificity. The sample comprised blood. These receptors were taken from a girl between 2 and 10 years old with multiple sclerosis.

The chain carries TRBV5-1 and TRBJ2-3, with D perhaps matching TRBD2 (7 bases). V lost 4 bases and J lost 2, with 11 bases in between. Germline loops: CDR1 SGHRS, CDR2 YFSETQ. This CDR3 comprises 14 residues. The CDR3 nucleotides are TGCGCCAGCAGCAAGGGGGGGGCCACAGATACGCAGTATTTT. It is translated as CASSKGGATDTQYF.

The V call is TRBV4-2, the J call TRBJ2-1, with TRBD2 identical over 8 bases. The CDR3 runs to 16 residues. Trimming at V came to 3 bases and at J to 6 bases, leaving 10 bases not matched to a gene. Germline V gene sequence: CDR1 LGHNA, CDR2 YNFKEQ. CDR3 in amino acids: CASSQQAGGLFNEQFF. CDR3 bases: TGTGCCAGCAGCCAGCAGGCGGGAGGCTTATTCAATGAGCAGTTCTTC.

This rearrangement joins TRBV7-8 to TRBJ1-2; D uncertain. The V end lost 0 bases, the J end lost 8 bases, and 10 bases lay between the germline ends. Germline CDR1 is SGHVS and CDR2 is FQNEAQ. The length of the CDR3 is 13 residues. The CDR3: CASSLAVGLGYTF. For the CDR3, the DNA is TGTGCCAGCAGCTTAGCGGTGGGGTTAGGCTACACCTTC.

The V call is TRBV28, the J call TRBJ2-5; D gene unclear. V was clipped by 3 bases and J by 5 bases, with 7 bases between them. The CDR3 is made up of 12 amino acids. Germline CDR1 MDHEN, CDR2 SYDVKM. The CDR3 loop is CASSLPEETQYF. The CDR3, as DNA: TGTGCCAGCAGTTTGCCGGAGGAGACCCAGTACTTC.

V usage is TRBV15 and J usage is TRBJ2-6, with D perhaps TRBD1 (6 bases). The CDR3 spans 17 residues. Germline assignment: CDR1 LNHNV and CDR2 YYDKDF (reference sequence). Trimming shortened V by 8 bases and J by 0 bases, and 17 bases separated the two germline ends. The chain's CDR3 is CATRGQLSFSGANVLTF. Written as DNA, the CDR3 is TGTGCCACCCGCGGACAGTTAAGCTTCTCTGGGGCCAACGTCCTGACTTTC.

This clonotype was picked up many times. The V and J genes are TRBV7-3 and TRBJ1-1; D is uncertain. Trimming cost V 2 bases and J 5 bases, with 9 bases left between them. Germline values: CDR1 SGHTA, CDR2 FQGTGA. This CDR3 contains 13 residues. CDR3 amino acids: CASSLHGGTEAFF. The CDR3, as DNA: TGTGCCAGCAGCTTACATGGAGGGACTGAAGCTTTCTTT.

This clonotype has a handful of counts. This rearrangement joins TRBV29-1 to TRBJ1-1; 9 bases align to TRBD1. This CDR3 has 14 amino acids. V dropped 7 bases and J dropped 7; count of bases not matched to a gene: 13. Germline values: CDR1 SQVTM, CDR2 ANQGSEA. As DNA, the CDR3 is TGCAGCGCCCATGACAGGGGGATGGTAAATGAAGCTTTCTTT. Amino acids: CSAHDRGMVNEAFF.

CDR3 bases: TGTGCCAGCAGCCTATCGCTAAACAGGGTCATCCAGTACTTC. Protein: CASSLSLNRVIQYF. V usage is TRBV28 and J usage is TRBJ2-4, with a tentative D call TRBD1 (6 bases). V gave up 6 bases and J gave up 13 bases, with 22 bases separating them. CDR1 and CDR2 from the germline V gene are MDHEN and SYDVKM. This CDR3 contains 14 residues.

This clonotype was seen a few times. The chain is built from TRBV20-1 and TRBJ1-2; 11 positions match TRBD1. The germline V gene has CDR1 DFQATT and CDR2 SNEGSKA (reference sequence). The junction had 3 bases not matched to a gene; V was cut back by 1 base and J by 2 bases. CDR3 length: 15 amino acids. Here the CDR3 reads CSARGTGGRNYGYTF. CDR3 bases: TGCAGTGCTAGAGGGACAGGGGGCAGGAACTATGGCTACACCTTC.

In this sample, this clonotype turned up a few times. The chain couples TRBV12-3 or TRBV12-4 to TRBJ1-1; D remains ambiguous. The V end was cut by 7 bases, the J end by 3 bases, with 18 bases between. CDR3 length: 15 amino acids. The CDR3 nucleotides read TGTGCCAGCATGGAGTACCTTTACGGGGACACTGAAGCTTTCTTT. Protein: CASMEYLYGDTEAFF.

This clonotype was counted a few times. V and J are TRBV6-5 and TRBJ1-5, with 7 nucleotides matching TRBD1. CDR3 size: 15 residues. Germline V lookup: CDR1 MNHEY, CDR2 SVGAGI. J lost 5 bases, V lost 6 bases, and 10 bases had no gene match. CDR3 DNA sequence: TGTGCCAGCAGCCGTAGCTTCGACAGGGATCAGCCCCAGCATTTT. This gives the protein CASSRSFDRDQPQHF.

This clonotype appeared a few times. The V and J genes are TRBV28 and TRBJ2-5; either TRBD1 or TRBD2 may fit D (7 bases each). Germline V gene sequence: CDR1 MDHEN, CDR2 SYDVKM. This CDR3 region has 13 residues. The germline V and J ends were trimmed by 4 bases and 11 bases, with 17 bases remaining between them. In DNA form, the CDR3 reads TGTGCCAGCAGTTGGCAGGGGGGGCTCGGGCAGTACTTC. This encodes CASSWQGGLGQYF. Drawing the rest from reference TRBV28 and TRBJ2-5, the complete variable domain is DVKVTQSSRYLVKRTGEKVFLECVQDMDHENMFWYRQDPGLGLRLIYFSYDVKMKEKGDIPEGYSVSREKKERFSLILESASTNQTSMYLCASSWQGGLGQYFGPGTRLLVL.

The table lists this clonotype with a few counts. The chain has TRBV4-1 and TRBJ1-2; 7 bases are a match to TRBD1. V dropped 2 bases and J dropped 7; count of bases not matched to a gene: 7. The CDR3 covers 14 residues. Germline V gives CDR1 MGHRA, CDR2 YSYEKL. The chain's CDR3 is CASSQPTGVIGYTF. The CDR3 coding sequence is TGCGCCAGCAGCCAACCAACAGGGGTTATTGGCTACACCTTC.

V is TRBV5-1 and J is TRBJ2-1; possibly TRBD2 for D (6 bases). With 4 bases removed from V and 8 bases from J, the gap between germline ends came to 16 bases. Germline V gene sequence: CDR1 SGHRS, CDR2 YFSETQ. CDR3 size: 14 residues. CDR3 coding DNA: TGCGCCAGCAGCCGCGGACTATCCGTGGATGAGCAGTTCTTC. This sequence encodes CASSRGLSVDEQFF.

The chain has TRBV9 and TRBJ2-1; possibly TRBD1 or TRBD2 for D (5 bases each). The CDR3 runs to 15 residues. V was cut by 2 bases and J by 13 bases, with 22 bases left in between. Germline assignment: CDR1 SGDLS and CDR2 YYNGEE. CDR3 protein: CASSVSTGTQETQFF. The CDR3 DNA follows: TGTGCCAGCAGCGTCTCGACCGGGACCCAAGAGACCCAGTTCTTC. The full variable domain, in which reference TRBV9 and TRBJ2-1 provide the parts outside the CDR3, is DSGVTQTPKHLITATGQRVTLRCSPRSGDLSVYWYQQSLDQGLQFLIQYYNGEERAKGNILERFSAQQFPDLHSELNLSSLELGDSALYFCASSVSTGTQETQFFGPGTRLTVL.